This TCR beta chain was obtained from a study of HIV-infected patients and healthy controls. 500 ng RNA was reverse transcribed with alpha and beta constant-region primers. Alpha and beta chain libraries were made separately by chain-specific third strand synthesis with multiplexing indices. From the 5' RACE reads, TCRdb called clonotypes with MiXCR, one entry per CDR3 protein. This sample carries approximately 7,000 distinct CDR3 sequences, around 7% of them seen once, and the ten largest clones take more than 15%. Roughly three months, about 14 weeks, into antiretroviral therapy, follow-up blood was collected. Whole blood was used without fractionation, so all unsorted peripheral T cells were included. The RNA source was a roughly 2.6 ml peripheral blood draw. Sequencing used blood, obtained during antiretroviral therapy. The clonotype comes from an adult with HIV infection.

The CDR3 is CASSQVGGNTEAFF. CDR3 nucleotides: TGCGCCAGCAGCCAAGTCGGGGGAAACACTGAAGCTTTCTTT. This chain joins TRBV4-1 and TRBJ1-1, with a possible D match to TRBD1 (5 bases). Germline lookup yields CDR1 MGHRA and CDR2 YSYEKL. This CDR3 has 14 amino acids. Trimming took 1 base from V and 2 from J, leaving 8 bases between them.